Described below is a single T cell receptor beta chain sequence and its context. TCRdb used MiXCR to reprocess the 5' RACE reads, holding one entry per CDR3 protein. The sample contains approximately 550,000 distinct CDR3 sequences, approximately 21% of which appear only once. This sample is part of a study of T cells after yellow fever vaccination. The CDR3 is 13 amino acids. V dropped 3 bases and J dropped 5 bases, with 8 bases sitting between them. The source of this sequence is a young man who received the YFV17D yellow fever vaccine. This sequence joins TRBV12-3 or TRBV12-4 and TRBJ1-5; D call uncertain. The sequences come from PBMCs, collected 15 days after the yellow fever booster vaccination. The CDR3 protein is CASSFPNDQPQHF. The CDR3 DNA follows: TGTGCCAGCAGTTTTCCGAACGATCAGCCCCAGCATTTT.